This T cell receptor (beta chain) comes out of a study of T and B cells in COVID-19 patients. TRB rearrangements were amplified by multiplex PCR with BIOMED2 TRB-A/B primers. A single record per CDR3 protein comes from TCRdb applying MiXCR to the multiplex PCR reads. The repertoire holds around 16,000 distinct CDR3 sequences, with roughly 29% as singletons. By share, this clonotype ranks as medium-sized. From blood, roughly 250-550 ng of genomic DNA served as TRB template. Sample: blood. This receptor was obtained from a human donor who had recovered from COVID-19.

CDR3 sequence (DNA): TGCAGCGTTGAAGGGCAGCGGGAGCTCCCAGATACGCAGTATTTT. Translating it yields CSVEGQRELPDTQYF. The chain couples TRBV29-1 to TRBJ2-3, with 8 bases aligning to TRBD2. CDR1 is SQVTM and CDR2 is ANQGSEA in the germline V gene. The CDR3 sequence is 15 residues long. Germline trimming cut 1 base from V and 4 bases from J; bases unmatched to any gene: 7.